A selection of T cell receptor beta chains follows, all from one sample in a study of Graves' ophthalmopathy and Graves' hyperthyroidism. MiXCR, applied by TCRdb to the multiplex PCR reads, yields one record per CDR3 protein. This sample has 600,000 to 950,000 distinct CDR3 sequences; roughly 40% occur once, and the top ten carry about 40%. Sequenced sample: peripheral blood. The receptors were sampled from an adult man with Graves' ophthalmopathy. Each CDR3 is given with its conserved first and last residue. The D gene is left open where the match is weak. Clone sizes are given selectively: once, few, many, or a class where the clone is expanded.

TRBV20-1,TRBJ1-2,few,-,CSARDVTGRNYGYTF,TGCAGTGCTAGAGATGTAACAGGGAGAAACTATGGCTACACCTTC
TRBV29-1,TRBJ2-7,-,TRBD2,CSVETSGSRYEQYF,TGCAGCGTTGAGACTAGCGGGAGTCGCTACGAGCAGTACTTC
TRBV7-9,TRBJ1-4,once,-,CASSPGSRTEKLFF,TGTGCCAGCAGCCCAGGCAGCCGCACTGAAAAACTGTTTTTT
TRBV29-1,TRBJ1-2,many,TRBD1,CSVLARDRGSANYGYTF,TGCAGCGTTCTCGCCCGGGACAGGGGCTCTGCGAACTATGGCTACACCTTC
TRBV2,TRBJ1-2,-,TRBD1,CASSPDRASGYTF,TGTGCCAGCAGCCCCGACAGGGCGTCTGGCTACACCTTC
TRBV29-1,TRBJ1-2,many,TRBD1,CSVDLGQGASYTF,TGCAGCGTTGATCTGGGACAGGGGGCTAGCTACACCTTC
TRBV2,TRBJ1-1,-,-,CAISESTFF,TGTGCCATCAGTGAGTCAACGTTCTTT
TRBV7-2,TRBJ2-7,few,-,CASSAEPGDEQYF,TGTGCCAGCAGCGCGGAGCCGGGAGACGAGCAGTACTTC
TRBV6-1,TRBJ1-2,-,TRBD1,CASSEYGQGYGYTF,TGTGCCAGCAGTGAATATGGACAGGGCTATGGCTACACCTTC
TRBV10-3,TRBJ2-7,many,TRBD2,CAISEAGGSEQYF,TGTGCCATCAGTGAGGCCGGGGGGTCCGAGCAGTACTTC
TRBV29-1,TRBJ2-5,many,-,CSVEGHQETQYF,TGCAGCGTTGAGGGCCATCAAGAGACCCAGTACTTC
TRBV7-9,TRBJ1-4,many,-,CASRFAQGNEKLFF,TGTGCCAGCAGGTTCGCACAGGGTAATGAAAAACTGTTTTTT
TRBV29-1,TRBJ1-6,-,TRBD1,CSSLTGGNSPLHF,TGCAGCAGTTTGACAGGGGGCAATTCACCCCTCCACTTT
TRBV12-3/TRBV12-4,TRBJ2-7,-,-,CASSLWSGYEQYF,TGTGCCAGCAGTCTATGGTCCGGCTACGAGCAGTACTTC
TRBV10-3,TRBJ1-3,many,TRBD1,CAIGDSPSGNTIYF,TGTGCCATCGGGGACAGCCCCTCTGGAAACACCATATATTTT
TRBV10-3,TRBJ1-1,-,-,CAIRPGGTEAFF,TGTGCCATCAGGCCGGGAGGGACTGAAGCTTTCTTT
TRBV7-6,TRBJ1-1,-,-,CASSLAMAGTNTEAFF,TGTGCCAGCAGCTTAGCTATGGCAGGGACGAACACTGAAGCTTTCTTT
TRBV5-1,TRBJ2-2,-,-,CASSLVPDENTGELFF,TGCGCCAGCAGCTTGGTTCCGGACGAGAACACCGGGGAGCTGTTTTTT
TRBV12-3/TRBV12-4,TRBJ2-5,-,-,CASRTDSYQETQYF,TGTGCCAGCAGGACCGACAGTTACCAAGAGACCCAGTACTTC
TRBV10-3,TRBJ2-5,-,TRBD2,CASNESGGGQETQYF,TGTGCCAGCAATGAAAGCGGGGGGGGACAAGAGACCCAGTACTTC
TRBV25-1,TRBJ2-5,-,-,CASSGYSVETQYF,TGTGCCAGCAGTGGATATAGCGTAGAGACCCAGTACTTC
TRBV7-9,TRBJ2-5,few,-,CASRSTGLRQETQYF,TGTGCCAGCAGATCCACAGGGTTGCGCCAAGAGACCCAGTACTTC
TRBV7-9,TRBJ1-1,-,TRBD1,CASSLAQGESTEAFF,TGTGCCAGCAGCTTAGCGCAGGGGGAGAGCACTGAAGCTTTCTTT
TRBV7-8,TRBJ2-1,-,-,CASTQLGVGEQFF,TGTGCCAGCACCCAACTCGGGGTTGGGGAGCAGTTCTTC
TRBV6-5,TRBJ1-1,-,-,CASSHQDSLNTEAFF,TGTGCCAGCAGTCATCAGGACAGCCTGAACACTGAAGCTTTCTTT
TRBV5-6,TRBJ2-7,many,-,CASSLGPRDEQYF,TGTGCCAGCAGCTTGGGTCCCCGGGACGAGCAGTACTTC
TRBV24-1,TRBJ2-2,few,TRBD1,CATSDYSGQGSNTGELFF,TGTGCCACCAGTGATTACTCGGGACAGGGGTCGAACACCGGGGAGCTGTTTTTT
TRBV20-1,TRBJ2-7,few,-,CSASRRQGRYEQYF,TGCAGTGCTAGTAGGAGGCAGGGCAGGTACGAGCAGTACTTC
TRBV24-1,TRBJ2-2,-,-,CATSGTVNTGELFF,TGTGCCACCAGTGGGACGGTGAACACCGGGGAGCTGTTTTTT
TRBV7-9,TRBJ2-7,-,-,CASSPTYYEQYF,TGTGCCAGCAGCCCCACGTATTACGAGCAGTACTTC
TRBV29-1,TRBJ2-5,many,TRBD1,CSVNRGRGETQYF,TGCAGCGTGAACAGGGGGCGTGGGGAGACCCAGTACTTC
TRBV20-1,TRBJ1-2,-,TRBD1,CRIVGPGTGKSYGYTF,TGCAGAATCGTTGGTCCCGGGACAGGGAAAAGCTATGGCTACACCTTC
TRBV6-1,TRBJ2-5,-,TRBD1,CASSGTTGARETQYF,TGTGCCAGCAGTGGGACGACAGGGGCTAGGGAGACCCAGTACTTC
TRBV15,TRBJ2-2,few,TRBD2,CATSRDGLAGTGELFF,TGTGCCACCAGCAGAGACGGACTAGCGGGAACCGGGGAGCTGTTTTTT
TRBV5-1,TRBJ1-1,-,-,CASSYHRTEAFF,TGCGCCAGCAGCTACCACAGAACTGAAGCTTTCTTT
TRBV7-9,TRBJ1-1,-,-,CASSQRLRGEAFF,TGTGCCAGCAGCCAACGACTCAGAGGGGAAGCTTTCTTT
TRBV2,TRBJ2-5,-,-,CASSLTGTADFWRQETQYF,TGTGCCAGCAGTCTCACCGGGACGGCGGACTTTTGGCGGCAAGAGACCCAGTACTTC
TRBV2,TRBJ2-5,-,TRBD1,CASSHHRGVETQYF,TGTGCCAGCAGCCACCACAGGGGGGTAGAGACCCAGTACTTC
TRBV29-1,TRBJ2-5,many,-,CSVDYLGQETQYF,TGCAGCGTTGACTACCTTGGGCAAGAGACCCAGTACTTC
TRBV19,TRBJ2-5,-,TRBD1,CASSPRKGAAQETQYF,TGTGCCAGTAGCCCAAGGAAGGGGGCAGCTCAAGAGACCCAGTACTTC
TRBV25-1,TRBJ1-1,-,TRBD1,CASSSRGDRNTEAFF,TGTGCCAGCAGTTCAAGGGGGGACAGGAACACTGAAGCTTTCTTT
TRBV20-1,TRBJ2-7,-,-,CSARDLDKAYEQYF,TGCAGTGCTAGAGATCTTGACAAGGCCTACGAGCAGTACTTC
TRBV7-2,TRBJ1-4,-,-,CASSSVVCGRNEKLFF,TGTGCCAGCAGCTCAGTAGTATGCGGGAGAAATGAAAAACTGTTTTTT
TRBV2,TRBJ2-2,-,-,CAGRPNTGELFF,TGTGCCGGCAGGCCCAACACCGGGGAGCTGTTTTTT
TRBV7-2,TRBJ2-7,few,TRBD2,CASSLVPAGGREQYF,TGTGCCAGCAGCTTAGTCCCAGCGGGAGGGCGGGAGCAGTACTTC
TRBV11-1,TRBJ2-5,few,TRBD2,CASGLLAGQETQYF,TGTGCCAGCGGATTACTAGCGGGGCAAGAGACCCAGTACTTC
TRBV6-5,TRBJ1-2,-,-,CATRDNRDPYGYTF,TGTGCCACAAGGGACAACAGGGATCCCTATGGCTACACCTTC
TRBV29-1,TRBJ1-2,many,-,CSVAVVVGTHGYTF,TGCAGCGTTGCTGTCGTGGTGGGGACTCATGGCTACACCTTC
TRBV7-8,TRBJ2-7,many,-,CASSQGREQYF,TGTGCCAGCAGCCAGGGTAGGGAGCAGTACTTC
TRBV7-8,TRBJ1-1,many,-,CASSFEWTAGNTEAFF,TGTGCCAGCAGCTTCGAGTGGACGGCAGGGAACACTGAAGCTTTCTTT
TRBV2,TRBJ1-4,-,-,CASSPKTANEKLFF,TGTGCCAGCAGTCCCAAGACAGCTAATGAAAAACTGTTTTTT
TRBV19,TRBJ2-5,-,TRBD2,CASSETGTSRETQYF,TGTGCCAGTAGTGAGACCGGGACTAGCCGAGAGACCCAGTACTTC
TRBV6-5,TRBJ1-4,-,-,CASSYGGGDEKLFF,TGTGCCAGCAGTTACGGGGGGGGTGATGAAAAACTGTTTTTT
TRBV25-1,TRBJ1-2,-,-,CASSEAVGTSYGYTF,TGTGCCAGCAGTGAAGCAGTGGGTACTAGCTATGGCTACACCTTC
TRBV19,TRBJ2-7,-,TRBD2,CASSRRLAGADSYEQYF,TGCGCCAGCAGCCGACGACTAGCGGGGGCCGATTCCTACGAGCAGTACTTC
TRBV12-3/TRBV12-4,TRBJ1-3,-,-,CASSRRRMTRNSGDTIYF,TGTGCCAGCAGCCGACGTCGTATGACAAGGAACTCTGGAGACACCATATATTTT
TRBV10-3,TRBJ2-7,few,-,CASSEHSYEQYF,TGTGCCAGCAGTGAACATTCCTACGAGCAGTACTTC